This T cell receptor beta chain stems from a study of memory CD4+ T cells and cytomegalovirus serostatus. Sequencing was performed with immunoSEQ multiplex PCR; in TCRdb, only in-frame clones are kept and a portion is missing. The table records about 42,000 clones, roughly three quarters of them present only once. This clone came up once. Single viable CD3+CD4+CD8-CD45RO+ cells were sorted as the memory CD4+ T cells. Germline lookup yields CDR1 MNHEY and CDR2 SMNVEV (reference sequence). V lost 2 bases and J lost 0, with 10 bases in between. This CDR3 is 15 amino acids long. V and J are TRBV27 and TRBJ1-2; no clear D gene. Source material: memory CD4+ T cells from blood. The TCR was taken from an adult in good health and CMV-seronegative. CDR3 in amino acids: CASSLKAGPNYGYTF. The CDR3 region has the DNA TGTGCCAGCAGTTTAAAGGCAGGCCCTAACTATGGCTACACCTTC.